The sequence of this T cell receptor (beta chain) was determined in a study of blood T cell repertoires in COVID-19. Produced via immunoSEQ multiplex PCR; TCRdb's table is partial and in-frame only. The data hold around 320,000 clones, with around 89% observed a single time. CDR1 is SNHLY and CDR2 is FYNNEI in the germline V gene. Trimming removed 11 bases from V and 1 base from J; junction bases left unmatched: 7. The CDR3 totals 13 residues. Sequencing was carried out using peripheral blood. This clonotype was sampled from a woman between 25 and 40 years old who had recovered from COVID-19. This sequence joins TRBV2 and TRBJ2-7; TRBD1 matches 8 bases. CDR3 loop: CAGKTGVSYEQYF. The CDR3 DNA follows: TGTGCCGGAAAGACAGGGGTTTCCTACGAGCAGTACTTC.